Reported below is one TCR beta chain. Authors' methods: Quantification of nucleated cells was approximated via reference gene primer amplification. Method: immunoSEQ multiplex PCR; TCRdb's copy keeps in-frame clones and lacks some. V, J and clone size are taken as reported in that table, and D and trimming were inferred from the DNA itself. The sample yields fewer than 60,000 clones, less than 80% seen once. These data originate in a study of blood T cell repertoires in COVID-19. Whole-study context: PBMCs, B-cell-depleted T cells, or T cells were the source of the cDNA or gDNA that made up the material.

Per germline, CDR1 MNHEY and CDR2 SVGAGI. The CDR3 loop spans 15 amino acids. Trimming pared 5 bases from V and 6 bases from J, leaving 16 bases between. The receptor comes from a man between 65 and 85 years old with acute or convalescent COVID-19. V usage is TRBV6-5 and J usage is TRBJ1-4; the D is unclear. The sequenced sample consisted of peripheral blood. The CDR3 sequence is CASSTLGREDEKLFF. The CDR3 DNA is TGTGCCAGCAGTACCCTGGGAAGGGAGGATGAAAAACTGTTTTTT.